This TCR beta chain was sequenced during a study of OX40 agonist ivuxolimab in advanced cancers. Study at large: Recorded diagnoses for dose-escalation patients were hepatocellular carcinoma, melanoma, renal cell or head and neck cancer. Eligibility rules accepted prior anti-PD-1, anti-PD-L1 or anti-CTLA-4 therapy, and around 40% had some. Study-wide points: In CD8+ T cells, expanded clones were on average more numerous than in CD4+.

V lost 1 base and J lost 3, with 13 bases in between. The CDR3 consists of 17 residues. Germline V gives CDR1 SGHAT, CDR2 FQNNGV. The data were produced by immunoSEQ multiplex PCR, yet TCRdb's version contains in-frame clones alone and is incomplete. The sample consists of roughly 75,000 clones, over 85% of them appearing once. As for this clone: Its specificity is unknown.

This sequence joins TRBV11-2 and TRBJ1-6, with D unresolved. The sequenced sample was CD4+ or CD8+ T cells sorted from blood, obtained in a trial of the OX40 agonist ivuxolimab. The sequence derives from an adult with an advanced solid tumor such as melanoma, head and neck, liver or kidney cancer. This CDR3 reads CASSLAFQLNYNSPLHF. DNA of the CDR3: TGTGCCAGCAGCTTAGCGTTCCAGCTGAACTATAATTCACCCCTCCACTTT.